The 10 T cell receptor beta chains below come from one sample, sequenced in a study of blood T cell repertoires in COVID-19. The repertoire was sequenced with immunoSEQ multiplex PCR; TCRdb's copy has only in-frame clones and lacks some. Of about 38,000 clones listed, roughly 87% are singletons. Sequencing was performed on peripheral blood. Receptor source: a man aged 55-75 years with COVID-19, enrolled during active disease.

This clone turned up a few times. The chain couples TRBV19 to TRBJ2-2; the match to TRBD2 covers 11 bases. CDR3 length equals 14 residues. Germline V gene data show CDR1 as LNHDA and CDR2 as SQIVND (reference sequence). The ends lost 11 bases at V and 5 bases at J; junction bases unmatched: 7. The CDR3 is CAGRRTSGTGELFF. In nucleotides, the CDR3 is TGTGCCGGCCGAAGGACTAGCGGGACCGGGGAGCTGTTTTTT.

The chain is built from TRBV7-9 and TRBJ1-4, with TRBD1 as a possible D gene (6 bases). The CDR3 covers 15 residues. V was cut by 5 bases and J by 0 bases, with 10 bases left in between. The germline CDR1 and CDR2 sequences are SEHNR and FQNEAQ (reference sequence). The CDR3 DNA reads TGTGCCAGCAGCGCTACAGGGACAACTAATGAAAAACTGTTTTTT. It translates to CASSATGTTNEKLFF.

The chain links TRBV10-3 to TRBJ2-2; TRBD1 agrees at 7 bases. Germline V gives CDR1 ENHRY, CDR2 SYGVKD. This CDR3 has 14 residues. V shed 2 bases and J 4 bases; nucleotides not matched to a gene: 1. The CDR3 loop is CAISEPGGTGELFF. DNA of the CDR3: TGTGCCATCAGTGAGCCAGGGGGCACCGGGGAGCTGTTTTTT.

The rearrangement links TRBV29-1 to TRBJ2-4; TRBD2 aligns across 8 bases. J was trimmed by 8 bases and V by 4 bases; bases with no gene match: 7. The CDR3 contains 13 residues. Per the germline V gene, CDR1 is SQVTM and CDR2 is ANQGSEA. CDR3: CSVGSGSPDIQYF. CDR3 nucleotide sequence: TGCAGCGTTGGAAGCGGGAGCCCCGACATTCAGTACTTC.

DNA for the CDR3: TGTGCCAGCAAATCACGGGTTGGATCCTACAATGAGCAGTTCTTC. The encoded protein is CASKSRVGSYNEQFF. V and J are TRBV2 and TRBJ2-1; D uncertain. CDR1 is SNHLY, CDR2 FYNNEI, per germline. Trimming stripped 7 bases from V and 1 base from J, with 14 bases between. CDR3 length: 15 residues.

This chain joins TRBV27 and TRBJ1-5; TRBD1 matches 8 bases. This CDR3 has 15 residues. With V trimmed by 4 bases and J by 2 bases, 4 bases remained unmatched. Germline V gene data show CDR1 as MNHEY and CDR2 as SMNVEV (reference sequence). The CDR3: CASSSGTGGNQPQHF. For the CDR3, the DNA is TGTGCCAGCAGTTCAGGGACAGGCGGCAATCAGCCCCAGCATTTT.

In this sample, this clone turned up once. This chain joins TRBV25-1 and TRBJ1-5, with a possible D match to TRBD1 (6 bases). The CDR3 length is 17 residues. Looked up from germline, CDR1 is MGHDK and CDR2 is SYGVNS. Between the trimmed V and J ends, which lost 7 bases and 5 bases, there was a span of 24 bases. This chain's CDR3 is CASTIRQVRVVDQPQHF. DNA for the CDR3: TGTGCCAGCACCATCAGACAGGTGAGAGTGGTCGATCAGCCCCAGCATTTT.

The chain combines TRBV3-1 (or the pseudogene TRBV3-2) with TRBJ1-1, with D maybe TRBD1 (5 bases). CDR3 length: 13 amino acids. CDR1 and CDR2 (germline): LGHDT, YNNKEL (reference sequence). V lost 4 bases and J 10 bases, leaving 16 bases between the germline ends. The CDR3 here is CASSLPGGGGAFF. The CDR3 nucleotides read TGTGCCAGCAGCCTCCCGGGGGGGGGTGGAGCTTTCTTT.

The chain employs TRBV10-1 and TRBJ2-2, with D perhaps TRBD2 (5 bases). Between the trimmed V and J ends, which lost 3 bases and 14 bases, there was a span of 13 bases. Germline values: CDR1 WNHNN, CDR2 SYGVQD (reference sequence). This CDR3 contains 12 residues. The CDR3 spells CASSDSGLDLFF. The CDR3 coding sequence is TGCGCCAGCAGTGATTCCGGACTCGATCTGTTTTTT.

This sequence joins TRBV12-3 or TRBV12-4 and TRBJ1-1, with D uncertain. V gave up 10 bases and J gave up 12 bases, with 24 bases separating them. The CDR3 runs 13 residues. The CDR3 region has the DNA TGTGCCACCTCTCCACTAGGGCCCTACGGAACTTTCTTT. This sequence encodes CATSPLGPYGTFF.